This entry describes one T cell receptor beta chain. Its target is unknown. V lost 10 bases, J lost 7 bases, and 19 bases lay in between. The CDR3 extends over 13 amino acids. Germline values: CDR1 MNHEY, CDR2 SMNVEV (reference sequence). The data were taken from a study of regulatory dendritic cells for organ transplantation. General study points: Memory T cells were less diverse than naive, with memory CD8+ most oligoclonal. Regulatory dendritic cells appeared to expand memory CD8+ clones less than mature ones. Considerable individual heterogeneity was seen in alloreactive memory CD8+ T cells.

Generated by immunoSEQ multiplex PCR, the TCRdb table keeps only in-frame clones and is missing some. The sample contains 25,000 to 35,000 clones, roughly 84% of which appear only once. This sequence was found in a human donor in good health. Source material: naive CD8+ T cells from blood. Stated subset: CD45RA+ naive T cells. The chain is built from TRBV27 and TRBJ1-1; D may be TRBD1 (6 bases). CDR3 sequence: CATSVGGAVEAFF. CDR3 bases: TGTGCCACCTCCGTTGGGGGCGCGGTTGAAGCTTTCTTT.